This TCR beta chain was obtained from a study of blood T cell repertoires in COVID-19. The germline V gene encodes CDR1 SGHTA and CDR2 FQGTGA. This CDR3 spans 16 amino acids. Trimming took 4 bases from V and 5 from J; bases not matched to a gene: 8. Per the study methods: Reference gene primer amplification in the assay estimated nucleated cell counts. TCRdb's table, derived via immunoSEQ multiplex PCR, lists solely in-frame clones and lacks some. That table is the source of V, J and clone size, and D and trimming were worked out from the DNA. Of about 200,000 clones in the sample, 83% were seen once.

The chain joins TRBV7-3 to TRBJ2-3; 11 bases line up with TRBD2. The TCR was taken from a woman aged 40-49 years with active or convalescent COVID-19. Material: peripheral blood. The CDR3 is CASSSLAGGLGDTQYF. In nucleotides, the CDR3 is TGTGCCAGCAGCTCCTTAGCGGGAGGGCTTGGAGATACGCAGTATTTT.